The clone carrying this TCR beta chain was detected a few times. The antigen is unknown. The data originate from a study of shared clonotypes between healthy human individuals. Findings of the study overall: Having only a few donors restricted how much genetic and exposure-history diversity was captured.

The donors, healthy adults who were HIV-negative, had experienced no recent acute infections or vaccinations. Samples underwent the assay at deep level. Each unsorted PBMC replicate got 300 ng genomic DNA, roughly 30,000 genomes. TCRdb keeps only in-frame clones here, not all; method: immunoSEQ multiplex PCR. The sample records about 490,000 clones, approximately 78% being singletons. J was trimmed by 6 bases and V by 4 bases; bases with no gene match: 9. The germline V gene has CDR1 SGHVS and CDR2 FQNEAQ. The CDR3 consists of 15 residues. This TCR was sampled from a middle-aged woman in good health. Some clones in this sample may be carry-over from other donors' samples. Sequencing was done on a sample of PBMCs. The chain uses TRBV7-8 and TRBJ1-1, with 9 bases that match TRBD1. In nucleotides, the CDR3 is TGTGCCAGCAGCTCCATGACAGGGGGTGGATCTGAAGCTTTCTTT. Its translation is CASSSMTGGGSEAFF.